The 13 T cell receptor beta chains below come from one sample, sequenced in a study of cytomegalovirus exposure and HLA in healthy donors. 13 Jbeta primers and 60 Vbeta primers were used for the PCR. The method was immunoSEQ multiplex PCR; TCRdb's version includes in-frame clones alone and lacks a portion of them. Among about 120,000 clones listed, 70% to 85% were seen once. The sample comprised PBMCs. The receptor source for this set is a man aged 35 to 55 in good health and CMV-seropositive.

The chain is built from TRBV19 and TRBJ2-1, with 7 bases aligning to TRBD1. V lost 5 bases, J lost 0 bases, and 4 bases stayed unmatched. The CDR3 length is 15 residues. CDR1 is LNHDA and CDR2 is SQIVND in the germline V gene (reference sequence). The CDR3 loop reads CASSSDRSSYNEQFF. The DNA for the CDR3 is TGTGCCAGTAGTTCGGACAGGAGCTCCTACAATGAGCAGTTCTTC.

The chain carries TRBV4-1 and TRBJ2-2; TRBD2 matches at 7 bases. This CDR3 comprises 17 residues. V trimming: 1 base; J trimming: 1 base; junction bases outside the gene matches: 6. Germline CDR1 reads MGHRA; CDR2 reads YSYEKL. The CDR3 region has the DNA TGCGCCAGCAGCCAAGCCCCGGGGGGATGGAACACCGGGGAGCTGTTTTTT. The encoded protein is CASSQAPGGWNTGELFF.

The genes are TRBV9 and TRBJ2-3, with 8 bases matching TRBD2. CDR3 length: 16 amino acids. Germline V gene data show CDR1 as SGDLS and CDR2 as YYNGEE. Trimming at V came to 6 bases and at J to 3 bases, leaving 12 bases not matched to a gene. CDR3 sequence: CASNSNRASGTDTQYF. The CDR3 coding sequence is TGTGCCAGCAACTCGAATAGGGCTAGCGGGACAGATACGCAGTATTTT.

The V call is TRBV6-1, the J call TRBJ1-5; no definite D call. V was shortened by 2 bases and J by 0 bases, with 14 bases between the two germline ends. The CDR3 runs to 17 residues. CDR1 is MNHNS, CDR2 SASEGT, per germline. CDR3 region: CASSESSGGYSNQPQHF. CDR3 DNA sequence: TGTGCCAGCAGTGAATCCTCCGGCGGATATAGCAATCAGCCCCAGCATTTT.

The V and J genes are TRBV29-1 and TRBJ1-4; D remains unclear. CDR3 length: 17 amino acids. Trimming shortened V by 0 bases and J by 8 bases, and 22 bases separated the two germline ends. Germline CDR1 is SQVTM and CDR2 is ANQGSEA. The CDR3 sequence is CSVEDKSAAGGGEKLFF. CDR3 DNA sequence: TGCAGCGTTGAAGATAAGTCGGCAGCGGGAGGAGGGGAAAAACTGTTTTTT.

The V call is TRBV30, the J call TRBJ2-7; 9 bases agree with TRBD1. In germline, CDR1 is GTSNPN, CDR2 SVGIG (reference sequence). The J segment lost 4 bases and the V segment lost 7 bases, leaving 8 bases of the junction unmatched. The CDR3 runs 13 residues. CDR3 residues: CALETGGQYEQYF. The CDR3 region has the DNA TGTGCCTTAGAGACAGGGGGTCAGTACGAGCAGTACTTC.

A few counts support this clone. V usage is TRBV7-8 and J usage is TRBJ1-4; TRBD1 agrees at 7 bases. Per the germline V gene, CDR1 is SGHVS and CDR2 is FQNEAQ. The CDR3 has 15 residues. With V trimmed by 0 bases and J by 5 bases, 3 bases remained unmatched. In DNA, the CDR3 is TGTGCCAGCAGCTTAGCGGACAGGCGGAATGAAAAACTGTTTTTT. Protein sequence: CASSLADRRNEKLFF.

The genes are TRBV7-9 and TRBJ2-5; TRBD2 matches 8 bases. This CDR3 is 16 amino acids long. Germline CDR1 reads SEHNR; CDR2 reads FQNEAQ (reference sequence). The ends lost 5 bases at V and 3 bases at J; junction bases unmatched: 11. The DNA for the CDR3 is TGTGCCAGCAGCGTATATACGGGACTAGTAGAAGAGACCCAGTACTTC. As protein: CASSVYTGLVEETQYF.

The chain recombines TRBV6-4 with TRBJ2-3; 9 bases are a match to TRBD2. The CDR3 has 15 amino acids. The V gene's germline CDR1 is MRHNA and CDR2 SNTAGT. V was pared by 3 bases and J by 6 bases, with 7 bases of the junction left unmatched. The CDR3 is CASSDPAGGRDTQYF. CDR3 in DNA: TGTGCCAGCAGTGATCCAGCGGGGGGTAGGGATACGCAGTATTTT.

DNA for the CDR3: TGTGCCAGCAGCCAATTAGCGGGATACGAGCAGTACTTC. Translation: CASSQLAGYEQYF. This chain links TRBV14 with TRBJ2-7, with 8 bases aligning to TRBD2. CDR1 is SGHDN and CDR2 is FVKESK in the germline V gene. The length of the CDR3 is 13 residues. V lost 2 bases and J lost 4; bases outside the gene matches: 1.

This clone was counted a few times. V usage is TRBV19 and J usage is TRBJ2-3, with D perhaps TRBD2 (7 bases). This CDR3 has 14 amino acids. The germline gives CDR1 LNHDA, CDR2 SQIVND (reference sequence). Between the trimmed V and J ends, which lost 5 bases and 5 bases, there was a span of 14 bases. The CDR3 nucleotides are TGTGCCAGTAGTCGAGGGGGGGCTGGAGATACGCAGTATTTT. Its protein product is CASSRGGAGDTQYF. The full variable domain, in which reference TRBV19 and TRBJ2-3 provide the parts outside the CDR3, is DGGITQSPKYLFRKEGQNVTLSCEQNLNHDAMYWYRQDPGQGLRLIYYSQIVNDFQKGDIAEGYSVSREKKESFPLTVTSAQKNPTAFYLCASSRGGAGDTQYFGPGTRLTVL.

This chain's CDR3 is CAWGRAGGKEAFF. In DNA form, the CDR3 reads TGTGCCTGGGGGCGGGCAGGGGGTAAGGAAGCTTTCTTT. The J gene is TRBJ1-1, the V gene TRBV30; TRBD1 matches at 7 bases. After removal of 5 bases from V and 8 bases from J, the junction contained 11 bases not matched to a gene. The CDR3 spans 13 residues. CDR1 GTSNPN and CDR2 SVGIG come from the germline V gene (reference sequence).

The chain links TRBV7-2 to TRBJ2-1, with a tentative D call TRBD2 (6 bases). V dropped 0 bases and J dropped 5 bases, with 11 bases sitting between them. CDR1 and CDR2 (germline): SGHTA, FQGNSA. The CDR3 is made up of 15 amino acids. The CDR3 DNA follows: TGTGCCAGCAGCTTAGCTCTAGCGTTAAACAATGAGCAGTTCTTC. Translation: CASSLALALNNEQFF.